This TCR beta chain comes out of a study of OX40 agonist ivuxolimab in advanced cancers. Overall study context: Those treated in dose escalation had hepatocellular carcinoma, melanoma, renal cell cancer or head and neck cancer. Males comprised 75% to 90% of the group, whose mean age was around 62 years (range 23 to 79). Partial responses were recorded for three patients, including one with hepatocellular carcinoma and two with cutaneous melanoma. Regarding the study as a whole: Circulating CD4+ and CD8+ T cells showed clonal expansion by week 6 at 0.1 to 3.0 mg/kg.

Germline V lookup: CDR1 LNHDA, CDR2 SQIVND (reference sequence). V lost 8 bases and J 7 bases, leaving 17 bases between the germline ends. The CDR3 has 14 residues. Method: immunoSEQ multiplex PCR; TCRdb's copy keeps in-frame clones and lacks some. The repertoire holds about 76,000 clones, with approximately 86% as singletons. In the case of this clone: The antigen is not known.

The rearrangement joins TRBV19 to TRBJ2-2, with D unclear. The receptor's source is an adult with an advanced solid tumor such as melanoma, head and neck, liver or kidney cancer. This specimen was CD4+ or CD8+ T cells sorted from blood, taken in a trial of the OX40 agonist ivuxolimab. DNA for the CDR3: TGTGCCAGTGTGGCGAGCAAACTAAACGGGGAGCTGTTTTTT. It is translated as CASVASKLNGELFF.